A selection of T cell receptor beta chains follows, all from one sample in a study of blood T cell repertoires in COVID-19. Only in-frame clones appear in the TCRdb table, and some are missing; sequencing was by immunoSEQ multiplex PCR. This table holds tens of thousands of clones, roughly 87% found once. The sequenced material came from peripheral blood. Receptors were obtained from a woman older than 75 in a cohort sampled during active or convalescent COVID-19. The CDR3 runs from the conserved cysteine through the conserved F or W. D genes are given only for firm matches. For some rows the clone size is stated as once, few or many, or as a class when expanded; others skip it.

CDR3 protein | CDR3 DNA | D gene | CDR3 length | V gene | clone size | J gene
CASSLAGTSYEQYF | TGTGCCAGCAGCTTAGCTGGGACTAGCTACGAGCAGTACTTC | TRBD2 | 14 | TRBV7-9 | NA | TRBJ2-7
CASGLQGGRYNSPLHF | TGTGCTAGTGGTTTACAGGGCGGCCGTTATAATTCACCCCTCCACTTT | NA | 16 | TRBV12-5 | NA | TRBJ1-6
CASSLDRGEETQYF | TGTGCCAGCAGCTTAGACCGGGGGGAAGAGACCCAGTACTTC | TRBD2 | 14 | TRBV7-2 | NA | TRBJ2-5
CASSVAPAGGNNEQFF | TGTGCCAGCAGCGTAGCCCCGGCGGGGGGCAACAATGAGCAGTTCTTC | TRBD2 | 16 | TRBV9 | NA | TRBJ2-1
CASSKEGLSYNEQFF | TGTGCCAGCAGCAAAGAGGGGTTATCCTACAATGAGCAGTTCTTC | NA | 15 | TRBV21-1 | NA | TRBJ2-1
CASSFGTGINEQFF | TGTGCCAGCAGCTTTGGGACAGGGATCAATGAGCAGTTCTTC | TRBD1 | 14 | TRBV7-2 | NA | TRBJ2-1
CAISDPLRRSDTQYF | TGTGCCATCAGTGACCCGTTGCGGCGGAGCGATACGCAGTATTTT | NA | 15 | TRBV10-3 | NA | TRBJ2-3
CASGNRGSNQPQHF | TGTGCCAGCGGGAACAGGGGTAGCAATCAGCCCCAGCATTTT | TRBD1 | 14 | TRBV2 | NA | TRBJ1-5
CASSSGQGDYEQYF | TGCGCCAGCAGCTCGGGACAGGGGGACTACGAGCAGTACTTC | TRBD1 | 14 | TRBV5-1 | few | TRBJ2-7
CASSYLAGDLETQYF | TGTGCCAGCAGTTACTTAGCGGGGGATTTAGAGACCCAGTACTTC | TRBD2 | 15 | TRBV2 | few | TRBJ2-5
CAWSVRGDQPQHF | TGTGCCTGGAGTGTTCGAGGAGATCAGCCCCAGCATTTT | NA | 13 | TRBV30 | NA | TRBJ1-5
CASSPGQSQETQYF | TGTGCCAGCAGCCCTGGGCAGTCCCAAGAGACCCAGTACTTC | NA | 14 | TRBV7-8 | NA | TRBJ2-5
CASTRGSYNEQFF | TGTGCCAGCACGCGGGGGTCCTACAATGAGCAGTTCTTC | TRBD2 | 13 | TRBV7-8 | once | TRBJ2-1
CASSTSGSRAYEQYF | TGCGCCAGCAGTACTAGCGGGAGTAGAGCCTACGAGCAGTACTTC | TRBD2 | 15 | TRBV10-1 | NA | TRBJ2-7
CASSYRDSSVGNSPLHF | TGTGCCAGCAGCTACCGGGACAGCTCTGTTGGGAATTCACCCCTCCACTTT | TRBD1 | 17 | TRBV5-6 | NA | TRBJ1-6
CASSFRQDRGEKLFF | TGTGCCAGCAGCTTCCGACAGGACAGGGGTGAAAAACTGTTTTTT | TRBD1 | 15 | TRBV7-9 | NA | TRBJ1-4
CASSFRRDQETQYF | TGTGCCAGCAGCTTCCGACGGGACCAAGAGACCCAGTACTTC | NA | 14 | TRBV7-9 | NA | TRBJ2-5
CASSQGARVEAFF | TGTGCCAGCAGCCAGGGAGCGAGGGTTGAAGCTTTCTTT | NA | 13 | TRBV3-1/TRBV3-2 | NA | TRBJ1-1
CASGNWLAGAPYEQYF | TGTGCCAGCGGTAACTGGTTAGCGGGGGCGCCGTACGAGCAGTACTTC | TRBD2 | 16 | TRBV27 | NA | TRBJ2-7
CASSLSPVSDTQYF | TGTGCCAGCAGCTTATCCCCCGTGTCAGATACGCAGTATTTT | NA | 14 | TRBV7-9 | NA | TRBJ2-3
CASSPRGQYNSPLHF | TGTGCCAGCAGCCCCAGGGGACAGTATAATTCACCCCTCCACTTT | TRBD1 | 15 | TRBV3-1/TRBV3-2 | NA | TRBJ1-6
CASSAKPGQLNSPLHF | TGTGCCAGCAGCGCTAAACCAGGACAGCTTAATTCACCCCTCCACTTT | NA | 16 | TRBV7-2 | NA | TRBJ1-6
CASSFQGSPTTDTQYF | TGCGCCAGCAGCTTTCAAGGGAGCCCCACCACAGATACGCAGTATTTT | NA | 16 | TRBV5-1 | NA | TRBJ2-3
CASSVGHPYNEQFF | TGTGCCAGCAGCGTAGGACACCCCTACAATGAGCAGTTCTTC | NA | 14 | TRBV9 | NA | TRBJ2-1
CASSSFGNTIYF | TGTGCCAGCAGTTCGTTTGGAAACACCATATATTTT | NA | 12 | TRBV12-3/TRBV12-4 | NA | TRBJ1-3
CASSYSIAKNIQYF | TGTGCCAGCAGCTACTCTATAGCCAAAAACATTCAGTACTTC | NA | 14 | TRBV7-2 | once | TRBJ2-4
CASSPGTSGGFEETQYF | TGCGCCAGCAGTCCCGGGACTAGCGGGGGCTTTGAAGAGACCCAGTACTTC | TRBD2 | 17 | TRBV10-1 | NA | TRBJ2-5
CASSSAGNYGYTF | TGTGCCAGCAGTTCGGCAGGGAACTATGGCTACACCTTC | NA | 13 | TRBV28 | NA | TRBJ1-2
CASSAPSGGVAETQYF | TGTGCCAGCAGTGCCCCTAGCGGGGGGGTTGCAGAGACCCAGTACTTC | TRBD2 | 16 | TRBV2 | NA | TRBJ2-5
CSVEGGERDTIYF | TGCAGCGTTGAAGGGGGGGAGCGTGACACCATATATTTT | NA | 13 | TRBV29-1 | NA | TRBJ1-3